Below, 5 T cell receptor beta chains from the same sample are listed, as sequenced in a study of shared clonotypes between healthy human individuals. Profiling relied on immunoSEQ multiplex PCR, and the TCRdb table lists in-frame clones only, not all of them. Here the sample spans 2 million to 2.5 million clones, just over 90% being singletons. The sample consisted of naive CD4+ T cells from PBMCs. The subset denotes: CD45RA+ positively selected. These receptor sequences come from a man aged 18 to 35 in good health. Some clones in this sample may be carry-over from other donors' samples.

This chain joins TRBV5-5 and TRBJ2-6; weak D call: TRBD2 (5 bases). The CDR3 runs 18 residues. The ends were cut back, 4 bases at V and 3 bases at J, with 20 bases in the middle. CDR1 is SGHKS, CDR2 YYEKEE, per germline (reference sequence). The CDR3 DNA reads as TGTGCCAGCAGCGTCCTGGGTGGGAGTGCCAGTGGGGCCAACGTCCTGACTTTC. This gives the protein CASSVLGGSASGANVLTF.

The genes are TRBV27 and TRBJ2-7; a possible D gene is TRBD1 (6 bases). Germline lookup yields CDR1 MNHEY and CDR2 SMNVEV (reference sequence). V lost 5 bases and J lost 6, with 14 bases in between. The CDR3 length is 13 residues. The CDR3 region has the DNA TGTGCCAGCAGTCCACGGCCAGGGGCCGAGCAGTACTTC. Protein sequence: CASSPRPGAEQYF.

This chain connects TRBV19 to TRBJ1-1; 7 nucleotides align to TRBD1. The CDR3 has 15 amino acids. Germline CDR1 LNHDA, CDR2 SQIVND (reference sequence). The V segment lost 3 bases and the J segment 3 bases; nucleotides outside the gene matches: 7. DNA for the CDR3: TGTGCCAGTAGTATTTGGCAGGGGGGTGACACTGAAGCTTTCTTT. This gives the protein CASSIWQGGDTEAFF.

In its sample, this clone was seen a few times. The CDR3 nucleotides are TGTGCCAGCAGCGTAGATCAGGGTTCCAACACTGAAGCTTTCTTT. Protein sequence: CASSVDQGSNTEAFF. The rearrangement links TRBV9 to TRBJ1-1; D perhaps matches TRBD1 (5 bases). V shed 0 bases and J shed 2 bases, with 11 bases lying between them. CDR3 length: 15 amino acids. Germline-derived CDR1 and CDR2 are SGDLS and YYNGEE.

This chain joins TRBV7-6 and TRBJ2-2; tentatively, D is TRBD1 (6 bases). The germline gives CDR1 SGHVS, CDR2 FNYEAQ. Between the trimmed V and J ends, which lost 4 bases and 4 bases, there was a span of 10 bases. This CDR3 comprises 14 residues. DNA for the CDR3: TGTGCCAGCAGCTCAGGACAGACCACCGGGGAGCTGTTTTTT. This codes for CASSSGQTTGELFF.